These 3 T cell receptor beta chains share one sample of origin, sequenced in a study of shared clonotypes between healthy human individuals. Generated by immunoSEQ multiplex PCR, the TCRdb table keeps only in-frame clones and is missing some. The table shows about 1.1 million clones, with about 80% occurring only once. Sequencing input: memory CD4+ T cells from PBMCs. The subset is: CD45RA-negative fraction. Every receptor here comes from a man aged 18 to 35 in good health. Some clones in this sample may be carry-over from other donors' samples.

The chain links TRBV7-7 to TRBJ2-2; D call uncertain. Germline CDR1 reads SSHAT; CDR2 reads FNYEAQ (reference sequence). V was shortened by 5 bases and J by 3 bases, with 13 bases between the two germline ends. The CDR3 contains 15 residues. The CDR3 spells CASSNDGFYTGELFF. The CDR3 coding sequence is TGTGCCAGCAGCAATGACGGTTTCTACACCGGGGAGCTGTTTTTT.

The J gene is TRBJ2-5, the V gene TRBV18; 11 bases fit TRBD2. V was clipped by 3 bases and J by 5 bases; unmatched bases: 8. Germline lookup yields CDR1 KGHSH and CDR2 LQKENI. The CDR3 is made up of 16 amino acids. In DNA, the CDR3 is TGTGCCAGCTCACCCCGCACTAGCGGGAGTTTGGAGACCCAGTACTTC. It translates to CASSPRTSGSLETQYF.

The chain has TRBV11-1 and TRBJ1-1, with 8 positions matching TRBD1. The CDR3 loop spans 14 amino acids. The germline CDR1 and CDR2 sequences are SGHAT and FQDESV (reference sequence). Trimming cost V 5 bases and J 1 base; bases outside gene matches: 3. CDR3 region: CASSPGGWNTEAFF. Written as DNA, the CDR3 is TGTGCCAGCAGCCCAGGGGGCTGGAACACTGAAGCTTTCTTT.